This T cell receptor beta chain was found in a study of neurological immune-mediated disorders. Study-wide points: Multiple sclerosis, the disease with the least TCR clonal expansion, fell below healthy controls, whereas HTLV-1-associated myelopathy showed the most. Across subjects, expanded clones had no CDR3 amino acid sequences in common, pointing to private repertoires in all groups.

5'RACE generated cDNA with 10-nucleotide random UMIs. TCRdb re-analysed the 5' RACE reads in MiXCR, keeping a single row per CDR3 protein. The data contain tens of thousands of distinct CDR3 sequences, under 13% of them singletons. A word on this clonotype: Its cognate antigen is unknown.

2 million unsorted PBMCs were stored in RNAlater at -80 °C before RNA extraction. From germline, CDR1 is ENHRY and CDR2 SYGVKD. Trimming shortened V by 4 bases and J by 4 bases, and 7 bases separated the two germline ends. The CDR3 has 12 residues. Sequenced material: PBMCs. V and J are TRBV10-3 and TRBJ2-5, with D tentatively TRBD2 (5 bases). The sequence was obtained from a woman in her 30s with HTLV-1-associated myelopathy (HAM/TSP). The CDR3 coding sequence is TGTGCCATCAGTGTCGGACTAGAGACCCAGTACTTC. This sequence encodes CAISVGLETQYF.